This passage covers 18 T cell receptor beta chains from one sample sequenced in a study of shared clonotypes between healthy human individuals. Generated by immunoSEQ multiplex PCR, the TCRdb table keeps only in-frame clones and is missing some. This sample carries 190,000 or so clones, approximately 92% of them seen once, and the ten largest clones take 0.067%. Source material: naive CD4+ T cells sorted from blood. Subset: CD45RA+ positively selected. All receptors come from a woman aged 25 to 39 in good health.

The V call is TRBV30, the J call TRBJ1-5; D not resolved. V lost 2 bases to trimming and J lost 2 bases, with 10 bases between them. The CDR3 contains 14 residues. Germline V gene lookup returns CDR1 GTSNPN and CDR2 SVGIG (reference sequence). The CDR3 protein is CAWSSTTGNQPQHF. In DNA form, the CDR3 reads TGTGCCTGGAGTTCTACTACCGGCAATCAGCCCCAGCATTTT.

J is TRBJ2-7 and V is TRBV2; 12 bases are a match to TRBD1. Germline assignment: CDR1 SNHLY and CDR2 FYNNEI. This CDR3 region has 16 residues. Germline trimming cut 4 bases from V and 4 bases from J; bases unmatched to any gene: 8. This chain's CDR3 is CASSAAGTGGLYEQYF. Here the CDR3 DNA reads TGTGCCAGCAGTGCCGCCGGGACAGGGGGCTTGTACGAGCAGTACTTC.

The chain combines TRBV4-2 with TRBJ2-5; 7 bases are a match to TRBD2. Germline lookup yields CDR1 LGHNA and CDR2 YNFKEQ. This CDR3 is 19 amino acids long. V shed 4 bases, J shed 3 bases, and the junction held 20 bases outside the gene matches. This CDR3 is CASSLNRGSGWSAEETQYF. In DNA, the CDR3 is TGTGCCAGCAGCCTCAACCGCGGGAGTGGGTGGAGTGCTGAAGAGACCCAGTACTTC.

This rearrangement joins TRBV7-9 to TRBJ1-2, with a weak D call TRBD1 (6 bases). The CDR3 is 15 amino acids. The V end lost 3 bases, the J end lost 4 bases, and 15 bases lay between the germline ends. Germline V gene lookup returns CDR1 SEHNR and CDR2 FQNEAQ (reference sequence). The CDR3 DNA is TGTGCCAGCAGCTTCGCCAGGGGAAGGAGCTATGGCTACACCTTC. It specifies CASSFARGRSYGYTF.

This clone was seen a single time. J is TRBJ2-5 and V is TRBV20-1; unclear D gene. The J call may be in error: the DNA end matches TRBJ2-7 better. The germline CDR1 and CDR2 sequences are DFQATT and SNEGSKA (reference sequence). The CDR3 loop spans 11 amino acids. The CDR3 protein is CSATGGFEQYF. The DNA of the CDR3 is TGCAGTGCTACCGGCGGATTCGAGCAGTACTTC.

The rearrangement uses TRBV6-5 and TRBJ2-7; D unresolved. CDR3 length: 12 amino acids. Trimming cost V 7 bases and J 6 bases, with 13 bases left between them. CDR1 and CDR2 (germline): MNHEY, SVGAGI. CDR3 sequence (DNA): TGTGCCAGCATCACCCCGGGCGGCGAGCAGTACTTC. It encodes CASITPGGEQYF.

V gene TRBV28 combines with J gene TRBJ1-1; 7 positions match TRBD1. The CDR3 runs 13 residues. The germline gives CDR1 MDHEN, CDR2 SYDVKM. Trimming removed 5 bases from V and 7 bases from J; junction bases left unmatched: 7. In DNA, the CDR3 is TGTGCCAGCAGTCTGACAGGGATGTATGAAGCTTTCTTT. Protein product: CASSLTGMYEAFF.

This clone was counted a single time. The chain links TRBV15 to TRBJ2-3; possible D gene TRBD1, 5 bases. V dropped 1 base and J dropped 0 bases, with 17 bases sitting between them. CDR3 length: 18 residues. Germline V gene sequence: CDR1 LNHNV, CDR2 YYDKDF (reference sequence). In DNA form, the CDR3 reads TGTGCCACCAGCAGAGCGCCACCAGGGTGGGCGAGCACAGATACGCAGTATTTT. Amino acid sequence: CATSRAPPGWASTDTQYF.

The V call is TRBV5-4, the J call TRBJ1-5, with TRBD1 matching 8 bases. The CDR3 is 16 residues long. With 2 bases clipped from V and 6 bases from J, the junction kept 10 bases outside the gene matches. CDR1 SGHNT and CDR2 YYREEE come from the germline V gene (reference sequence). CDR3 in amino acids: CASSFTGTGGSQPQHF. The CDR3 nucleotides are TGTGCCAGCAGCTTCACCGGGACAGGTGGCAGTCAGCCCCAGCATTTT.

The V and J genes are TRBV2 and TRBJ2-5, with a weak D call TRBD1 (5 bases). With the DNA end fitting TRBJ2-7 better, the J assignment may be wrong. The CDR3 sequence is 14 residues long. The germline CDR1 and CDR2 sequences are SNHLY and FYNNEI. CDR3 in amino acids: CASSGIQGYYEQYF. CDR3 coding DNA: TGTGCCAGCAGTGGAATTCAGGGTTACTACGAGCAGTACTTC.

This sequence joins TRBV28 and TRBJ2-7, with no clear D. This CDR3 region has 11 residues. V was pared by 3 bases and J by 4 bases, with 4 bases between. CDR1 and CDR2 (germline): MDHEN, SYDVKM. For the CDR3, the DNA is TGTGCCAGCAGTTTTGCGTACGAGCAGTACTTC. Amino acid sequence: CASSFAYEQYF.

In this sample, this clone turned up once. The genes are TRBV6-5 and TRBJ2-5, with D perhaps TRBD1 or TRBD2 (5 bases each). The tail of the sequence fits TRBJ2-7 better, so the J call may be wrong. The germline gives CDR1 MNHEY, CDR2 SVGAGI. This CDR3 has 13 amino acids. This chain's CDR3 is CASSYGGIYEQYF. The CDR3 coding sequence is TGTGCCAGCAGTTATGGGGGAATCTACGAGCAGTACTTC.

A single count supports this clone. This chain joins TRBV18 and TRBJ1-2; 8 bases map to TRBD1. The V gene's germline CDR1 is KGHSH and CDR2 LQKENI. The CDR3 spans 15 residues. J lost 6 bases, V lost 3 bases, and 9 bases had no gene match. DNA for the CDR3: TGTGCCAGCTCACCCGGGACAGGAAAGGGGGATGGCTACACCTTC. Protein: CASSPGTGKGDGYTF.

The V and J genes are TRBV7-9 and TRBJ2-2; D gene unclear. The CDR3 totals 15 residues. Germline V gives CDR1 SEHNR, CDR2 FQNEAQ (reference sequence). V dropped 4 bases and J dropped 0 bases, with 9 bases sitting between them. CDR3 bases: TGTGCCAGCAGCTATGTGGGCACGAACACCGGGGAGCTGTTTTTT. Translation: CASSYVGTNTGELFF.

The genes are TRBV29-1 and TRBJ2-5; D not resolved. Germline V gene sequence: CDR1 SQVTM, CDR2 ANQGSEA. This CDR3 has 13 residues. The V gene lost 6 bases and the J gene lost 4 bases, with 15 bases spanning the gap. CDR3 protein: CSVKTRLAETQYF. The DNA for the CDR3 is TGCAGCGTCAAAACGCGGCTTGCAGAGACCCAGTACTTC.

The J gene is TRBJ2-7, the V gene TRBV28, with TRBD2 matching 10 bases. The CDR3 is made up of 15 amino acids. The germline gives CDR1 MDHEN, CDR2 SYDVKM. The ends lost 8 bases at V and 4 bases at J; junction bases unmatched: 11. The CDR3 sequence: CASATAASGSYEQYF. Written as DNA, the CDR3 is TGTGCCAGCGCCACGGCGGCTAGCGGGAGTTACGAGCAGTACTTC.

The rearrangement joins TRBV28 to TRBJ1-4, with 8 bases that match TRBD1. CDR3 size: 16 residues. J lost 8 bases, V lost 4 bases, and 12 bases had no gene match. The germline gives CDR1 MDHEN, CDR2 SYDVKM. The CDR3 region has the DNA TGTGCCAGCAGTTCAAACTCCGGGACAGGCCCCGAAAAACTGTTTTTT. Translation gives CASSSNSGTGPEKLFF.

This sequence joins TRBV19 and TRBJ2-5; TRBD1 is a possible D gene (5 bases). Germline values: CDR1 LNHDA, CDR2 SQIVND (reference sequence). The CDR3 has 15 residues. The V gene lost 5 bases and the J gene lost 2 bases, with 15 bases spanning the gap. DNA of the CDR3: TGTGCCAGTAGTCCTGGGGTAGGGGATCAAGAGACCCAGTACTTC. It specifies CASSPGVGDQETQYF. Full variable domain (missing parts from reference TRBV19 and TRBJ2-5): DGGITQSPKYLFRKEGQNVTLSCEQNLNHDAMYWYRQDPGQGLRLIYYSQIVNDFQKGDIAEGYSVSREKKESFPLTVTSAQKNPTAFYLCASSPGVGDQETQYFGPGTRLLVL.